Listed here are 29 T cell receptor beta chains from one sample, sequenced in a study of T cells in Graves' hyperthyroidism and ophthalmopathy. TCR beta CDR3 sequences were amplified from RNA transcripts. First-round RT-PCR of the TCR CDR3 relied on the HTBI primer set. In TCRdb, the multiplex PCR reads were re-called with MiXCR into one record per CDR3 protein. The data contain approximately 620,000 distinct CDR3 sequences, 15% to 20% of them seen just once; the ten biggest clones take up roughly 3.5%. The sample was blood. The receptors stem from a woman aged 40 to 50 with Graves' ophthalmopathy.

This clonotype was observed many times. CDR3 in amino acids: CAQRATSGNTIYF. Written as DNA, the CDR3 is TGTGCGCAAAGGGCGACCTCTGGAAACACCATATATTTT. The chain combines TRBV2 with TRBJ1-3; no clear D. Germline V lookup: CDR1 SNHLY, CDR2 FYNNEI. This CDR3 is 13 amino acids long.

This clonotype was seen ten or more times. The chain is built from TRBV18 and TRBJ1-2; D unresolved. Trimming cost V 10 bases and J 8 bases, with 20 bases left between them. The CDR3 totals 13 residues. CDR1 is KGHSH, CDR2 LQKENI, per germline. CDR3 DNA: TGTGCCACCAGCACCGACACCCTCGAAGGCTACACCTTC. This encodes CATSTDTLEGYTF.

This clonotype showed up many times. The chain joins TRBV11-2 to TRBJ2-1, with 13 nucleotides matching TRBD2. CDR1 SGHAT and CDR2 FQNNGV come from the germline V gene. The CDR3 is 16 residues long. Germline trimming cut 4 bases from V and 8 bases from J; bases unmatched to any gene: 8. CDR3 amino acids: CASSYGLAGDFDEQFF. DNA for the CDR3: TGTGCCAGCAGCTACGGACTAGCGGGGGATTTTGATGAGCAGTTCTTC.

This clonotype turned up a few times. The gene calls are TRBV10-3 and TRBJ2-3, with TRBD2 matching over 11 bases. Germline CDR1 reads ENHRY; CDR2 reads SYGVKD. The CDR3 has 17 amino acids. Trimming took 3 bases from V and 0 from J; bases not matched to a gene: 5. The CDR3 reads CAISDPGLAASTDTQYF. The CDR3 bases are TGTGCCATCAGTGACCCGGGACTAGCGGCTAGCACAGATACGCAGTATTTT.

This clonotype was seen repeatedly, ten times or more. The V call is TRBV28, the J call TRBJ1-1, with D unclear. The ends were cut back, 2 bases at V and 0 bases at J, with 25 bases in the middle. From germline, CDR1 is MDHEN and CDR2 SYDVKM. The CDR3 loop spans 20 amino acids. This CDR3 is CASSLKRIYDPRGMNTEAFF. The CDR3, as DNA: TGTGCCAGCAGTTTAAAGCGGATCTACGATCCTCGGGGTATGAACACTGAAGCTTTCTTT.

The rearrangement joins TRBV11-2 to TRBJ1-4; TRBD1 is a possible D gene (5 bases). The V and J ends lost 5 bases and 7 bases respectively, with 8 bases between them. CDR1 is SGHAT, CDR2 FQNNGV, per germline. This CDR3 has 12 residues. CDR3 sequence reads: CASSGGGEKLFF. CDR3 in DNA: TGTGCCAGCAGCGGGGGGGGTGAAAAACTGTTTTTT.

This clonotype was seen many times. DNA of the CDR3: TGTGCCAGCAGGGGGCGCCGTGAAAAACTGTTTTTT. The encoded protein is CASRGRREKLFF. V and J are TRBV28 and TRBJ1-4, with D tentatively TRBD1 (5 bases). V shed 6 bases and J shed 7 bases, with 9 bases lying between them. This CDR3 is 12 amino acids long. Germline CDR1 reads MDHEN; CDR2 reads SYDVKM.

This chain connects TRBV7-2 to TRBJ1-3; no firm D call. The V and J ends lost 1 base and 5 bases respectively, with 12 bases between them. This CDR3 is 15 amino acids long. Germline CDR1 SGHTA, CDR2 FQGNSA. CDR3 residues: CASSLVGGGRNTIYF. CDR3 coding DNA: TGTGCCAGCAGCTTAGTTGGCGGTGGAAGAAACACCATATATTTT.

This clonotype was found many times. The chain joins TRBV12-3 or TRBV12-4 to TRBJ1-1; D not resolved. This CDR3 is built from 14 residues. Trimming shortened V by 4 bases and J by 0 bases, and 9 bases separated the two germline ends. CDR3 sequence reads: CASSYGRMNTEAFF. The CDR3 nucleotides are TGTGCCAGCAGTTACGGGAGGATGAACACTGAAGCTTTCTTT.

This clonotype occurred a few times. V usage is TRBV7-9 and J usage is TRBJ2-5, with 7 bases identical to TRBD1. The J segment lost 1 base and the V segment lost 5 bases, leaving 4 bases of the junction unmatched. Germline CDR1 is SEHNR and CDR2 is FQNEAQ (reference sequence). The CDR3 spans 14 residues. CDR3 protein: CASSVGGGQETQYF. DNA for the CDR3: TGTGCCAGCAGCGTAGGGGGCGGCCAAGAGACCCAGTACTTC.

This clonotype was picked up many times. The chain is built from TRBV20-1 and TRBJ1-5; tentatively, D is TRBD1 (5 bases). From germline, CDR1 is DFQATT and CDR2 SNEGSKA (reference sequence). This CDR3 has 13 residues. V lost 0 bases and J lost 5, with 8 bases in between. CDR3 sequence (DNA): TGCAGTGCTAGAGAGGGGCTACATCAGCCCCAGCATTTT. Encoded protein: CSAREGLHQPQHF.

V usage is TRBV19 and J usage is TRBJ2-2; unclear D gene. The V end was cut by 5 bases, the J end by 3 bases, with 7 bases between. CDR1 and CDR2 (germline): LNHDA, SQIVND (reference sequence). The CDR3 has 13 residues. The CDR3 nucleotides are TGTGCCAGTAGTTTGAGGCACACCGGGGAGCTGTTTTTT. Protein sequence: CASSLRHTGELFF. Looking up the rest from reference TRBV19 and TRBJ2-2 gives the full variable domain: DGGITQSPKYLFRKEGQNVTLSCEQNLNHDAMYWYRQDPGQGLRLIYYSQIVNDFQKGDIAEGYSVSREKKESFPLTVTSAQKNPTAFYLCASSLRHTGELFFGEGSRLTVL.

The V call is TRBV6-2 or TRBV6-3, the J call TRBJ2-1; 7 bases match TRBD1. V lost 5 bases to trimming and J lost 1 base; unmatched junction nucleotides: 5. The CDR3 covers 15 residues. Germline lookup yields CDR1 MNHEY and CDR2 SVGEGT. The CDR3, as DNA: TGTGCCAGCAGTACTACAGGGGCTTCCTACAATGAGCAGTTCTTC. Translating gives CASSTTGASYNEQFF.

This clonotype appeared many times. This chain connects TRBV5-1 to TRBJ2-3; possible D gene TRBD1, 5 bases. The CDR3 length is 16 residues. Trimming removed 1 base at V and 3 bases at J, with 15 bases between. The germline V gene encodes CDR1 SGHRS and CDR2 YFSETQ. For the CDR3, the DNA is TGCGCCAGCAGCTTGTGGGGCAGCGTGGGAACAGATACGCAGTATTTT. Residues: CASSLWGSVGTDTQYF.

There are a few counts of this clonotype. V usage is TRBV7-2 and J usage is TRBJ1-1; a possible D gene is TRBD1 (6 bases). V lost 5 bases, J lost 4 bases, and 14 bases lay in between. This CDR3 contains 14 residues. The germline V gene has CDR1 SGHTA and CDR2 FQGNSA. CDR3: CASSAQGMITEAFF. The CDR3 nucleotides are TGTGCCAGCAGCGCACAGGGTATGATCACTGAAGCTTTCTTT.

The V gene is TRBV29-1, the J gene TRBJ2-7; 11 nucleotides agree with TRBD2. The CDR3 spans 13 residues. The V segment lost 5 bases and the J segment 3 bases; nucleotides outside the gene matches: 3. Germline V gives CDR1 SQVTM, CDR2 ANQGSEA. Here the CDR3 reads CSVRLAGFYEQYF. The CDR3 nucleotides read TGCAGCGTTCGACTAGCGGGATTCTACGAGCAGTACTTC.

The V call is TRBV12-3 or TRBV12-4, the J call TRBJ1-5; unclear D gene. Trimming removed 0 bases from V and 5 bases from J, with 8 bases in between. CDR3 length: 14 residues. The CDR3: CASSLARGDQPQHF. The CDR3 nucleotides read TGTGCCAGCAGTTTAGCCCGAGGTGATCAGCCCCAGCATTTT.

This clonotype was recorded at least ten times. This chain joins TRBV6-1 and TRBJ1-2, with D hard to call. V dropped 8 bases and J dropped 4 bases, with 11 bases sitting between them. The CDR3 is 12 amino acids. The germline V gene has CDR1 MNHNS and CDR2 SASEGT. The CDR3 DNA reads TGTGCCAGCGGGGAGGAGAGCTATGGCTACACCTTC. Encoded protein: CASGEESYGYTF.

This clonotype was found many times. The chain employs TRBV11-3 and TRBJ1-1; D gene unclear. This CDR3 contains 13 residues. With 2 bases removed from V and 1 base from J, the gap between germline ends came to 5 bases. In germline, CDR1 is SGHNT, CDR2 YENEEA. The CDR3 reads CASSLNRNTEAFF. CDR3 bases: TGTGCCAGCAGCTTAAACAGGAACACTGAAGCTTTCTTT.

There are a few counts of this clonotype. The V gene is TRBV7-9, the J gene TRBJ1-1, with D perhaps matching TRBD1 (6 bases). V was clipped by 2 bases and J by 8 bases, with 15 bases between them. Germline V gives CDR1 SEHNR, CDR2 FQNEAQ (reference sequence). CDR3 length: 14 amino acids. The CDR3 loop reads CASSLISRGSEAFF. Written as DNA, the CDR3 is TGTGCCAGCAGCTTAATTTCCAGGGGATCCGAAGCTTTCTTT.

The chain is built from TRBV12-3 or TRBV12-4 and TRBJ1-2, with a tentative D call TRBD1 (6 bases). The CDR3 has 13 residues. Between the trimmed V and J ends, which lost 5 bases and 4 bases, there was a span of 11 bases. The CDR3 DNA follows: TGTGCCAGCAGTCCAGGGGAACCCTATGGCTACACCTTC. Protein product: CASSPGEPYGYTF.

The table lists this clonotype with many counts. This rearrangement joins TRBV18 to TRBJ1-6; no clear D gene. The germline V gene encodes CDR1 KGHSH and CDR2 LQKENI. Trimming cost V 2 bases and J 6 bases, with 8 bases left between them. CDR3 length equals 14 residues. The chain's CDR3 is CASSPSASNSPLHF. In DNA, the CDR3 is TGTGCCAGCTCACCATCAGCGTCTAATTCACCCCTCCACTTT.

Comment on this clonotype: A read error is possible here, since a much larger clone lies one base away. V gene TRBV30 combines with J gene TRBJ2-1; 7 bases map to TRBD2. Germline assignment: CDR1 GTSNPN and CDR2 SVGIG (reference sequence). This CDR3 spans 13 amino acids. The CDR3 DNA reads TGTGCCTACTCCGGGGGGTCCTTCAATGAGCAGTTCTTC. Protein sequence: CAYSGGSFNEQFF.

Comment on this clonotype: A much larger clone differs by one base, so this may be a read error. The CDR3 DNA reads TGTGCCAGCAGTGATAGGCGGGTTAACAATCAGCCCCAGCATTTT. This translates into CASSDRRVNNQPQHF. The chain uses TRBV2 and TRBJ1-5, with D unclear. The CDR3 covers 15 residues. Germline V gene data show CDR1 as SNHLY and CDR2 as FYNNEI. V gave up 3 bases and J gave up 3 bases, with 12 bases separating them.

In this sample, this clonotype turned up a few times. V and J are TRBV6-1 and TRBJ2-3; D possibly corresponds to TRBD2 (5 bases). Trimming took 6 bases from V and 7 from J, leaving 20 bases between them. The V gene's germline CDR1 is MNHNS and CDR2 SASEGT. The CDR3 loop spans 15 amino acids. The CDR3 DNA is TGTGCCAGCAGAAGAGATGGGCCGGGCGGGTATACGCAGTATTTT. It specifies CASRRDGPGGYTQYF.

The CDR3 coding sequence is TGTGCCAGCACGGGCTCAGGGGGCCATGGCTACACCTTC. Encoded protein: CASTGSGGHGYTF. V and J are TRBV12-3 or TRBV12-4 and TRBJ1-2; TRBD1 agrees at 8 bases. V lost 7 bases and J lost 6; bases outside the gene matches: 7. This CDR3 spans 13 amino acids.

This clonotype showed up many times. This chain connects TRBV3-1 to TRBJ2-3, with TRBD2 identical over 8 bases. The CDR3 has 17 residues. The V gene end was trimmed by 1 base and the J gene end by 1 base; junction bases not matched to a gene: 7. Germline V lookup: CDR1 LGHDT, CDR2 YNNKEL (reference sequence). CDR3 DNA sequence: TGTGCCAGCAGCCAAGCGGTCACTAGCGGACGCACAGATACGCAGTATTTT. It specifies CASSQAVTSGRTDTQYF.

This clonotype occurred many times. This chain joins TRBV5-1 and TRBJ1-1; D possibly corresponds to TRBD1 (5 bases). Trimming removed 4 bases at V and 0 bases at J, with 13 bases between. The CDR3 runs 15 residues. Per germline, CDR1 SGHRS and CDR2 YFSETQ. In DNA form, the CDR3 reads TGCGCCAGCAGCCCTGGGACTCACATGAACACTGAAGCTTTCTTT. This translates into CASSPGTHMNTEAFF. Drawing the rest from reference TRBV5-1 and TRBJ1-1, the complete variable domain is KAGVTQTPRYLIKTRGQQVTLSCSPISGHRSVSWYQQTPGQGLQFLFEYFSETQRNKGNFPGRFSGRQFSNSRSEMNVSTLELGDSALYLCASSPGTHMNTEAFFGQGTRLTVV.

The sample holds many counts of this clonotype. The CDR3 spells CASRRRDSDTQYF. Written as DNA, the CDR3 is TGTGCCAGCAGACGCCGGGACTCCGATACGCAGTATTTT. The chain carries TRBV11-2 and TRBJ2-3; perhaps TRBD2 as D (6 bases). V shed 6 bases and J shed 6 bases, with 13 bases lying between them. CDR3 size: 13 residues. Germline V gives CDR1 SGHAT, CDR2 FQNNGV.